Each of the 18 T cell receptor beta chains below was sequenced from the same sample in a study of blood T cell repertoires in COVID-19. Repertoires were generated with immunoSEQ multiplex PCR, while TCRdb's copy carries only in-frame clones and drops some. The profile covers roughly 280,000 clones, with around 90% appearing a single time and around 5% taken by the ten largest. Sequencing was done on a sample of peripheral blood. These TCRs come from a woman aged 55-70 years with COVID-19, enrolled during active disease.

The chain links TRBV4-1 to TRBJ1-4; 8 nucleotides agree with TRBD1. J gave up 8 bases and V 2 bases, and 7 bases lay outside the gene matches. Germline V gives CDR1 MGHRA, CDR2 YSYEKL. The CDR3 spans 15 residues. CDR3 sequence (DNA): TGCGCCAGCAGCCAAACCGGGACAGGTGGGGAAAAACTGTTTTTT. As protein: CASSQTGTGGEKLFF.

This clone has just one count. The V call is TRBV5-8, the J call TRBJ1-6; D may be TRBD1 (5 bases). The ends were cut back, 7 bases at V and 2 bases at J, with 16 bases in the middle. The CDR3 sequence is 16 residues long. CDR1 is SGHTS and CDR2 is YDEGEE in the germline V gene. The CDR3 bases are TGTGCCAGCGACTTTCCGACAGCAGCCTATAATTCACCCCTCCACTTT. Translated: CASDFPTAAYNSPLHF.

The chain is built from TRBV28 and TRBJ2-7; 11 bases line up with TRBD1. CDR1 is MDHEN, CDR2 SYDVKM, per germline. The CDR3 consists of 15 residues. Losses at the gene ends were 5 bases for V and 4 bases for J; bases not matched to a gene: 7. CDR3: CASSEGGTGGYEQYF. The CDR3, as DNA: TGTGCCAGCAGTGAGGGAGGGACAGGGGGTTACGAGCAGTACTTC.

The chain couples TRBV3-1 (or the pseudogene TRBV3-2) to TRBJ1-5; possible D gene TRBD1, 6 bases. The CDR3 contains 15 residues. The V end lost 1 base, the J end lost 0 bases, and 7 bases lay between the germline ends. Germline lookup yields CDR1 LGHDT and CDR2 YNNKEL (reference sequence). The CDR3 DNA sequence: TGTGCCAGCAGCCAAGGGACAGTTAGCAATCAGCCCCAGCATTTT. Translating gives CASSQGTVSNQPQHF.

The chain uses TRBV28 and TRBJ1-5; D is ambiguous. Trimming shortened V by 6 bases and J by 1 base, and 4 bases separated the two germline ends. There are 12 residues in the CDR3. The germline gives CDR1 MDHEN, CDR2 SYDVKM. The CDR3, as DNA: TGTGCCAGCAGACGGAGCAATCAGCCCCAGCATTTT. This encodes CASRRSNQPQHF.

This clone appeared a single time. The V gene is TRBV28, the J gene TRBJ1-2; D is ambiguous. The CDR3 runs to 14 residues. Germline CDR1 and CDR2: MDHEN and SYDVKM. Trimming pared 2 bases from V and 4 bases from J, leaving 11 bases between. The CDR3 sequence is CASSLIGVRYGYTF. CDR3 DNA: TGTGCCAGCAGTTTAATCGGGGTCCGCTATGGCTACACCTTC.

J is TRBJ1-2 and V is TRBV13; the D gene is possibly TRBD1 (5 bases). The V and J ends lost 5 bases and 7 bases respectively, with 11 bases between them. There are 12 residues in the CDR3. Germline loops: CDR1 PRHDT, CDR2 FYEKMQ (reference sequence). The CDR3 reads CASSARRGGYTF. The CDR3 DNA follows: TGTGCCAGCAGCGCCCGAAGGGGTGGCTACACCTTC.

This chain links TRBV15 with TRBJ2-7, with 15 bases identical to TRBD2. Losses at the gene ends were 5 bases for V and 5 bases for J; bases not matched to a gene: 4. This CDR3 is built from 15 residues. CDR1 is LNHNV and CDR2 is YYDKDF in the germline V gene (reference sequence). CDR3 coding DNA: TGTGCCACCAGCCGAGGGACTAGCGGGAGGAACGAGCAGTACTTC. This encodes CATSRGTSGRNEQYF.

V gene TRBV5-1 combines with J gene TRBJ2-2; 8 nucleotides line up with TRBD1. Germline V gene data show CDR1 as SGHRS and CDR2 as YFSETQ. The CDR3 runs to 16 residues. The ends lost 4 bases at V and 0 bases at J; junction bases unmatched: 5. CDR3 amino acids: CASSKTGDANTGELFF. In DNA, the CDR3 is TGCGCCAGCAGCAAGACAGGGGATGCGAACACCGGGGAGCTGTTTTTT.

A single count supports this clone. J is TRBJ2-7 and V is TRBV7-2; 7 bases line up with TRBD2. With 1 base clipped from V and 2 bases from J, the junction kept 17 bases outside the gene matches. The CDR3 extends over 19 amino acids. Germline assignment: CDR1 SGHTA and CDR2 FQGNSA. For the CDR3, the DNA is TGTGCCAGCAGCTTAGTGAGGAGTGTTGGCGGGAGAGGGACCTACGAGCAGTACTTC. This sequence encodes CASSLVRSVGGRGTYEQYF.

The genes are TRBV5-5 and TRBJ1-5; 10 bases are a match to TRBD1. This CDR3 has 18 amino acids. CDR1 SGHKS and CDR2 YYEKEE come from the germline V gene (reference sequence). The V gene end was trimmed by 2 bases and the J gene end by 3 bases; junction bases not matched to a gene: 11. CDR3 protein: CASSFSLPGQGNNQPQHF. CDR3 nucleotides: TGTGCCAGCAGCTTTTCCCTGCCGGGACAGGGGAACAATCAGCCCCAGCATTTT.

The rearrangement uses TRBV5-1 and TRBJ1-3; D is unclear. Germline V CDR1 and CDR2: SGHRS, YFSETQ. There are 15 residues in the CDR3. Trimming removed 0 bases at V and 0 bases at J, with 7 bases between. Here the CDR3 reads CASSLGALSGNTIYF. CDR3 sequence (DNA): TGCGCCAGCAGCTTGGGCGCGCTCTCTGGAAACACCATATATTTT.

V gene TRBV10-2 combines with J gene TRBJ2-3, with TRBD2 identical over 7 bases. CDR1 and CDR2 from the germline V gene are WSHSY and SAAADI. CDR3 size: 15 residues. V shed 0 bases and J 5 bases; nucleotides not matched to a gene: 5. For the CDR3, the DNA is TGCGCCAGCAGTGAGTCTAGTGGACTAGTAGATACGCAGTATTTT. Amino acids: CASSESSGLVDTQYF.

V is TRBV2 and J is TRBJ1-2, with D perhaps matching TRBD1 (6 bases). V gave up 11 bases and J gave up 2 bases, with 12 bases separating them. This CDR3 comprises 12 residues. Germline V gene sequence: CDR1 SNHLY, CDR2 FYNNEI. The CDR3 reads CAGHGQNYGYTF. The DNA for the CDR3 is TGTGCCGGACACGGACAGAACTATGGCTACACCTTC.

The chain is built from TRBV7-9 and TRBJ2-3, with 8 positions matching TRBD2. CDR1 and CDR2 (germline): SEHNR, FQNEAQ (reference sequence). The CDR3 length is 16 residues. J lost 0 bases, V lost 4 bases, and 6 bases had no gene match. The CDR3 coding sequence is TGTGCCAGCAGCTCCGCGGGGGGTATTAGCACAGATACGCAGTATTTT. Translating gives CASSSAGGISTDTQYF.

This clone was counted only a few times. The chain joins TRBV5-6 to TRBJ2-5; possible D gene TRBD2, 5 bases. Germline-derived CDR1 and CDR2 are SGHDT and YYEEEE. V lost 2 bases and J lost 7, with 6 bases in between. The CDR3 contains 11 residues. CDR3 DNA sequence: TGTGCCAGCAGCTTAAGCGGGACCCAGTACTTC. Amino acid sequence: CASSLSGTQYF.

V is TRBV7-9 and J is TRBJ2-4, with D uncertain. There are 13 residues in the CDR3. V was trimmed by 5 bases and J by 8 bases, leaving 13 bases between them. CDR1 SEHNR and CDR2 FQNEAQ come from the germline V gene (reference sequence). The CDR3 nucleotides are TGTGCCAGCAGCCCCCCCTCTCTAGACATTCAGTACTTC. It yields the protein CASSPPSLDIQYF. The full variable domain, with the rest looked up from reference TRBV7-9 and TRBJ2-4, is DTGVSQNPRHKITKRGQNVTFRCDPISEHNRLYWYRQTLGQGPEFLTYFQNEAQLEKSRLLSDRFSAERPKGSFSTLEIQRTEQGDSAMYLCASSPPSLDIQYFGAGTRLSVL.

The chain uses TRBV19 and TRBJ1-4; TRBD1 might be the D (6 bases). CDR1 is LNHDA, CDR2 SQIVND, per germline (reference sequence). V was cut by 7 bases and J by 5 bases, with 14 bases left in between. The CDR3 spans 14 residues. CDR3 DNA: TGTGCCAGTAAACCAGGACAGTCGAATGAAAAACTGTTTTTT. Residues: CASKPGQSNEKLFF.